Listed below are T cell receptor beta chains from one sample, sequenced in a study of PD-L1 blockade in urothelial cancer. TCRdb's table, derived via immunoSEQ multiplex PCR, lists solely in-frame clones and lacks some. The table has some 41,000 clones, 80% to 90% seen once. Sequenced here: PBMCs, sampled around atezolizumab (anti-PD-L1) treatment. The receptors originated from a man in his sixties with urothelial cancer. Both conserved end residues are part of each CDR3. D genes are given only for firm matches. Clone size appears in some rows only: once, few, many, or a class for an expanded clone.

CDR3 | DNA | size | V | D | J
CASNPGGDPYNEQFF | TGCGCCAGCAACCCTGGGGGGGACCCCTACAATGAGCAGTTCTTC | . | TRBV5-1 | TRBD2 | TRBJ2-1
CASTPGQGFYEQYF | TGTGCCAGCACGCCGGGACAGGGTTTCTACGAGCAGTACTTC | . | TRBV6-5 | TRBD1 | TRBJ2-7
CASSPREGAYGYTF | TGTGCCAGCAGCCCCCGGGAGGGCGCCTATGGCTACACCTTC | . | TRBV7-8 | . | TRBJ1-2
CASSVLRELFF | TGCGCCAGCAGTGTCCTCAGGGAACTGTTTTTT | . | TRBV10-1 | . | TRBJ1-4
CASSQASRNYEQYF | TGTGCCAGCAGTCAGGCCTCAAGAAACTACGAGCAGTACTTC | . | TRBV28 | . | TRBJ2-7
CASSYESGVLTGELFF | TGTGCCAGCAGTTACGAGTCGGGGGTACTCACCGGGGAGCTGTTTTTT | . | TRBV6-5 | . | TRBJ2-2
CASSPPWGGVDGELFF | TGTGCCAGCAGCCCACCGTGGGGGGGGGTTGATGGGGAGCTGTTTTTT | . | TRBV7-2 | TRBD2 | TRBJ2-2
CASSWTLATNEKLFF | TGTGCCAGCAGCTGGACACTTGCAACTAATGAAAAACTGTTTTTT | . | TRBV5-5 | . | TRBJ1-4
CASSYSRGNTEAFF | TGTGCCAGCAGTTACTCGCGGGGGAACACTGAAGCTTTCTTT | many | TRBV6-5 | . | TRBJ1-1
CASSESWGQGEKLFF | TGCGCCAGCAGTGAGTCGTGGGGACAAGGTGAAAAACTGTTTTTT | once | TRBV10-1 | . | TRBJ1-4
CASSRSGENQGQYF | TGTGCCAGCTCACGGTCAGGAGAGAACCAGGGGCAGTACTTC | . | TRBV18 | . | TRBJ2-7
CASSYNSGDGETQYF | TGTGCCAGCAGCTACAACTCGGGGGATGGAGAGACCCAGTACTTC | . | TRBV7-8 | . | TRBJ2-5
CASSLSPRDTRLKSQYF | TGTGCCAGCAGTTTATCGCCCCGGGACACCCGTTTGAAGTCCCAGTACTTC | . | TRBV27 | . | TRBJ2-5
CAISEGGQGFYEQYF | TGTGCCATCAGTGAGGGGGGACAGGGGTTTTACGAGCAGTACTTC | medium-sized | TRBV10-3 | TRBD1 | TRBJ2-7
CASSEGRVQYF | TGTGCCAGCAGTGAAGGGAGGGTCCAGTACTTC | . | TRBV2 | . | TRBJ2-5
CACSEIHEQYF | TGTGCCTGTTCAGAAATCCACGAGCAGTACTTC | few | TRBV30 | . | TRBJ2-7
CASSNPRDRGNNSPLHF | TGTGCCAGCAGCAATCCCCGCGACAGGGGTAATAATTCACCCCTCCACTTT | medium-sized | TRBV27 | TRBD1 | TRBJ1-6
CASSVAGGDSYEQYF | TGTGCCAGCAGCGTAGCCGGGGGGGACTCCTACGAGCAGTACTTC | . | TRBV9 | TRBD2 | TRBJ2-7
CASSLGTDSGNTIYF | TGTGCCAGCAGCTTAGGGACAGACTCTGGAAACACCATATATTTT | . | TRBV11-3 | . | TRBJ1-3
CASSQDAGGQYNEQFF | TGTGCCAGCAGCCAAGATGCGGGGGGGCAATACAATGAGCAGTTCTTC | . | TRBV4-2 | TRBD2 | TRBJ2-1
CASLSSGANVLTF | TGTGCCAGCCTCAGCTCTGGGGCCAACGTCCTGACTTTC | . | TRBV6-5 | . | TRBJ2-6
CASSSDPSSYEQYF | TGCGCCAGCAGTTCAGACCCTAGCTCCTACGAGCAGTACTTC | few | TRBV5-1 | . | TRBJ2-7
CASSQGSGAEETQYF | TGCGCCAGCAGCCAAGGGAGTGGTGCGGAAGAGACCCAGTACTTC | . | TRBV4-1 | . | TRBJ2-5
CASSLRGQGEAFF | TGTGCCAGCAGCTTAAGGGGACAGGGTGAAGCTTTCTTT | . | TRBV7-3 | TRBD1 | TRBJ1-1
CAWTRGRQGGEKLFF | TGTGCCTGGACTAGGGGACGACAGGGAGGTGAAAAACTGTTTTTT | . | TRBV30 | TRBD1 | TRBJ1-4
CASSNSGGRNEQYF | TGTGCCAGCAGCAATTCAGGGGGCAGGAACGAGCAGTACTTC | . | TRBV5-6 | TRBD1 | TRBJ2-7
CASSFGTSSGYEQYF | TGTGCCAGCAGCTTTGGGACTAGCAGCGGGTACGAGCAGTACTTC | . | TRBV11-2 | TRBD2 | TRBJ2-7
CASRLGTHRGEKLFF | TGTGCCAGCAGGTTAGGTACACACCGCGGTGAAAAACTGTTTTTT | . | TRBV6-5 | . | TRBJ1-4
CASRPGGEQETQYF | TGTGCCAGCAGGCCGGGGGGGGAACAAGAGACCCAGTACTTC | . | TRBV5-4 | TRBD2 | TRBJ2-5
CASSPDRENAFF | TGTGCCAGCAGCCCGGACAGGGAGAATGCTTTCTTT | . | TRBV7-8 | TRBD1 | TRBJ1-1
CATSRDKNTEAFF | TGTGCCACCAGCAGAGACAAGAACACTGAAGCTTTCTTT | . | TRBV15 | . | TRBJ1-1
CASSLVPGQGLIYEQYF | TGTGCCAGCAGCTTGGTACCCGGACAGGGGCTAATCTACGAGCAGTACTTC | . | TRBV5-8 | TRBD1 | TRBJ2-7
CASSLFVGQDTDTQYF | TGCGCCAGCAGCTTGTTTGTTGGACAGGACACAGATACGCAGTATTTT | . | TRBV5-1 | TRBD1 | TRBJ2-3
CASTRDRASHGYTF | TGTGCCAGCACCCGTGACAGGGCGTCCCATGGCTACACCTTC | . | TRBV6-1 | TRBD1 | TRBJ1-2
CASSERQGVGGYTF | TGTGCCAGCAGTGAAAGGCAGGGGGTAGGTGGCTACACCTTC | . | TRBV2 | TRBD1 | TRBJ1-2
CASSFRGNEQFF | TGTGCCAGCAGTTTTCGGGGGAATGAGCAGTTCTTC | . | TRBV28 | . | TRBJ2-1
CASSTTGPTTEKLFF | TGTGCCAGCAGCACAACAGGCCCCACCACTGAAAAACTGTTTTTT | . | TRBV7-8 | . | TRBJ1-4
CASSETDQTQYF | TGTGCCAGCAGTGAAACAGACCAGACCCAGTACTTC | once | TRBV2 | . | TRBJ2-5
CASSQTIGDTQYF | TGTGCCAGCAGCCAGACAATAGGAGATACGCAGTATTTT | . | TRBV28 | . | TRBJ2-3
CASSPADRGNGELFF | TGTGCCAGCTCACCTGCGGACAGGGGAAACGGGGAGCTGTTTTTT | once | TRBV18 | TRBD1 | TRBJ2-2
CASSESTFSSTDTQYF | TGCGCCAGCAGTGAGTCGACATTTAGTAGCACAGATACGCAGTATTTT | . | TRBV10-1 | . | TRBJ2-3
CASSKPTSGGTDTQYF | TGCGCCAGCAGTAAACCGACTAGCGGGGGCACAGATACGCAGTATTTT | few | TRBV5-1 | TRBD2 | TRBJ2-3
CASSQDGGPYYEQYF | TGCGCCAGCAGCCAAGATGGAGGACCTTACTACGAGCAGTACTTC | . | TRBV4-1 | . | TRBJ2-7
CASRESSGEQFF | TGCGCCAGCAGGGAATCGTCCGGGGAGCAGTTCTTC | . | TRBV5-1 | . | TRBJ2-1
CASSSGQTSGNTIYF | TGTGCCAGCAGTTCGGGACAGACCTCTGGAAACACCATATATTTT | . | TRBV6-5 | TRBD1 | TRBJ1-3
CASSTTQWALQETQYF | TGTGCCAGCAGTACAACTCAATGGGCCTTGCAAGAGACCCAGTACTTC | . | TRBV5-4 | . | TRBJ2-5
CASRSGWGQSYGYTF | TGTGCCAGTAGGTCAGGTTGGGGACAGAGCTATGGCTACACCTTC | few | TRBV19 | TRBD1 | TRBJ1-2
CATSRDRNTGELFF | TGTGCCACCAGCAGAGACCGGAACACCGGGGAGCTGTTTTTT | . | TRBV15 | . | TRBJ2-2